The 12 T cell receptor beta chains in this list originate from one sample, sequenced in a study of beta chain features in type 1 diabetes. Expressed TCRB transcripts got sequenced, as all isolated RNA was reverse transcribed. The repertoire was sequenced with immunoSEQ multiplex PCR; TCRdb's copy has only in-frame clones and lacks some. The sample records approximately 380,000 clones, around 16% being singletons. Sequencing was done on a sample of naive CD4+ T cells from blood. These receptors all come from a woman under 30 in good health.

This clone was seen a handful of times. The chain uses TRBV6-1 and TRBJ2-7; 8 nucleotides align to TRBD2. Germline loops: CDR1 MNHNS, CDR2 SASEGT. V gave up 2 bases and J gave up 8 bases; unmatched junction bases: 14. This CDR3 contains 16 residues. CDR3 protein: CASSESLLAGGIKQYF. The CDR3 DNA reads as TGTGCCAGCAGTGAAAGTCTTCTAGCGGGCGGGATCAAGCAGTACTTC.

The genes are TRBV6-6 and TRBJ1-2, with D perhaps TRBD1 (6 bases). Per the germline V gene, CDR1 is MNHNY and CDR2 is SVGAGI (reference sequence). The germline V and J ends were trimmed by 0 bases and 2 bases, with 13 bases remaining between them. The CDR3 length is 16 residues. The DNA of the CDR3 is TGTGCCAGCAGTTACTCGCGGGGGCGCACCAACTATGGCTACACCTTC. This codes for CASSYSRGRTNYGYTF.

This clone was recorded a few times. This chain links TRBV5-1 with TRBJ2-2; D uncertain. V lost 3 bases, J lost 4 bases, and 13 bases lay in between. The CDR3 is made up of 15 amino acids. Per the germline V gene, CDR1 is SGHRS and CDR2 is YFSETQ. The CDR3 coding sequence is TGCGCCAGCAGCTACACGACCTCGGGCACCGGGGAGCTGTTTTTT. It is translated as CASSYTTSGTGELFF.

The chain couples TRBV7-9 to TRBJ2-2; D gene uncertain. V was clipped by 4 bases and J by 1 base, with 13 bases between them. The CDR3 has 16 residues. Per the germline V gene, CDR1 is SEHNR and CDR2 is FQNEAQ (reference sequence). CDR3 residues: CASSSPMTGNTGELFF. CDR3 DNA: TGTGCCAGCAGCTCGCCCATGACGGGGAACACCGGGGAGCTGTTTTTT. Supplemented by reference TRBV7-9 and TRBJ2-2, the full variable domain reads DTGVSQNPRHKITKRGQNVTFRCDPISEHNRLYWYRQTLGQGPEFLTYFQNEAQLEKSRLLSDRFSAERPKGSFSTLEIQRTEQGDSAMYLCASSSPMTGNTGELFFGEGSRLTVL.

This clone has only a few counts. The CDR3 DNA is TGTGCCAGCAGCTCACGGGTTTTGCAGTACAATGAGCAGTTCTTC. Translation gives CASSSRVLQYNEQFF. The rearrangement links TRBV7-2 to TRBJ2-1; D remains ambiguous. V lost 4 bases, J lost 4 bases, and 14 bases lay in between. In germline, CDR1 is SGHTA, CDR2 FQGNSA. The CDR3 totals 15 residues.

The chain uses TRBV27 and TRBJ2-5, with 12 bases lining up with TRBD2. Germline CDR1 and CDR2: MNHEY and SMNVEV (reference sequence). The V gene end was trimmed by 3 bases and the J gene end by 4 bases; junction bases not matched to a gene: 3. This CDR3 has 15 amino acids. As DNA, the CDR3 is TGTGCCAGCAGTTTTGGACTAGCGGGACGAGAGACCCAGTACTTC. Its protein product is CASSFGLAGRETQYF.

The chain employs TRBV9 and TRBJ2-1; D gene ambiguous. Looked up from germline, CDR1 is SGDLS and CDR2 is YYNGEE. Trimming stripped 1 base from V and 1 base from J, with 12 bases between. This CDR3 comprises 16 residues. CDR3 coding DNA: TGTGCCAGCAGCGTATTACCCCTAGGATCCTACAATGAGCAGTTCTTC. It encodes CASSVLPLGSYNEQFF.

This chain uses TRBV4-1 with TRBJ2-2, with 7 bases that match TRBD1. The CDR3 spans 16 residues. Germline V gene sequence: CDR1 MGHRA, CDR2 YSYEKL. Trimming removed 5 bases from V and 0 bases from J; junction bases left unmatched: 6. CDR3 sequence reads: CASSFRDRSNTGELFF. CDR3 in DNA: TGCGCCAGCAGCTTCCGGGACAGATCGAACACCGGGGAGCTGTTTTTT.

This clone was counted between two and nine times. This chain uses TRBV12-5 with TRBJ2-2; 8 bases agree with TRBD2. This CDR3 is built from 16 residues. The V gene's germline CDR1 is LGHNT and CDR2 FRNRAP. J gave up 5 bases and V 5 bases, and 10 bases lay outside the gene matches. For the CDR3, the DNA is TGTGCTAGTGGTCCCCCGACTAGCGAAGCGACCGGGGAGCTGTTTTTT. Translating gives CASGPPTSEATGELFF.

The CDR3 reads CSVGGRATDTQYF. DNA for the CDR3: TGCAGCGTTGGTGGGAGGGCGACAGATACGCAGTATTTT. The chain uses TRBV29-1 and TRBJ2-3, with 7 bases that match TRBD2. The CDR3 is made up of 13 amino acids. With V trimmed by 4 bases and J by 3 bases, 4 bases remained unmatched. CDR1 and CDR2 from the germline V gene are SQVTM and ANQGSEA.

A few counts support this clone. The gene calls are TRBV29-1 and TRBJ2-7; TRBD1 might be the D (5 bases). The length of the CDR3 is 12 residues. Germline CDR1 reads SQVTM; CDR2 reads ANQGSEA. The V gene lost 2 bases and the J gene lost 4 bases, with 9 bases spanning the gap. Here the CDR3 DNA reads TGCAGCGTTGAAAGGGGCCTTTACGAGCAGTACTTC. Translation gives CSVERGLYEQYF.

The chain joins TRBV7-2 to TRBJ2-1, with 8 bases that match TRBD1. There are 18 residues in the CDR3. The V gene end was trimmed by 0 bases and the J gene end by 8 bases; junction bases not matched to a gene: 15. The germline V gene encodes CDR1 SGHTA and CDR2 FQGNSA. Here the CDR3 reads CASSLALLAGGAADEQFF. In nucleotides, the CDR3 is TGTGCCAGCAGCTTAGCGCTATTGGCAGGGGGCGCCGCGGATGAGCAGTTCTTC. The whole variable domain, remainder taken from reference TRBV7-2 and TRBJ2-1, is GAGVSQSPSNKVTEKGKDVELRCDPISGHTALYWYRQSLGQGLEFLIYFQGNSAPDKSGLPSDRFSAERTGGSVSTLTIQRTQQEDSAVYLCASSLALLAGGAADEQFFGPGTRLTVL.